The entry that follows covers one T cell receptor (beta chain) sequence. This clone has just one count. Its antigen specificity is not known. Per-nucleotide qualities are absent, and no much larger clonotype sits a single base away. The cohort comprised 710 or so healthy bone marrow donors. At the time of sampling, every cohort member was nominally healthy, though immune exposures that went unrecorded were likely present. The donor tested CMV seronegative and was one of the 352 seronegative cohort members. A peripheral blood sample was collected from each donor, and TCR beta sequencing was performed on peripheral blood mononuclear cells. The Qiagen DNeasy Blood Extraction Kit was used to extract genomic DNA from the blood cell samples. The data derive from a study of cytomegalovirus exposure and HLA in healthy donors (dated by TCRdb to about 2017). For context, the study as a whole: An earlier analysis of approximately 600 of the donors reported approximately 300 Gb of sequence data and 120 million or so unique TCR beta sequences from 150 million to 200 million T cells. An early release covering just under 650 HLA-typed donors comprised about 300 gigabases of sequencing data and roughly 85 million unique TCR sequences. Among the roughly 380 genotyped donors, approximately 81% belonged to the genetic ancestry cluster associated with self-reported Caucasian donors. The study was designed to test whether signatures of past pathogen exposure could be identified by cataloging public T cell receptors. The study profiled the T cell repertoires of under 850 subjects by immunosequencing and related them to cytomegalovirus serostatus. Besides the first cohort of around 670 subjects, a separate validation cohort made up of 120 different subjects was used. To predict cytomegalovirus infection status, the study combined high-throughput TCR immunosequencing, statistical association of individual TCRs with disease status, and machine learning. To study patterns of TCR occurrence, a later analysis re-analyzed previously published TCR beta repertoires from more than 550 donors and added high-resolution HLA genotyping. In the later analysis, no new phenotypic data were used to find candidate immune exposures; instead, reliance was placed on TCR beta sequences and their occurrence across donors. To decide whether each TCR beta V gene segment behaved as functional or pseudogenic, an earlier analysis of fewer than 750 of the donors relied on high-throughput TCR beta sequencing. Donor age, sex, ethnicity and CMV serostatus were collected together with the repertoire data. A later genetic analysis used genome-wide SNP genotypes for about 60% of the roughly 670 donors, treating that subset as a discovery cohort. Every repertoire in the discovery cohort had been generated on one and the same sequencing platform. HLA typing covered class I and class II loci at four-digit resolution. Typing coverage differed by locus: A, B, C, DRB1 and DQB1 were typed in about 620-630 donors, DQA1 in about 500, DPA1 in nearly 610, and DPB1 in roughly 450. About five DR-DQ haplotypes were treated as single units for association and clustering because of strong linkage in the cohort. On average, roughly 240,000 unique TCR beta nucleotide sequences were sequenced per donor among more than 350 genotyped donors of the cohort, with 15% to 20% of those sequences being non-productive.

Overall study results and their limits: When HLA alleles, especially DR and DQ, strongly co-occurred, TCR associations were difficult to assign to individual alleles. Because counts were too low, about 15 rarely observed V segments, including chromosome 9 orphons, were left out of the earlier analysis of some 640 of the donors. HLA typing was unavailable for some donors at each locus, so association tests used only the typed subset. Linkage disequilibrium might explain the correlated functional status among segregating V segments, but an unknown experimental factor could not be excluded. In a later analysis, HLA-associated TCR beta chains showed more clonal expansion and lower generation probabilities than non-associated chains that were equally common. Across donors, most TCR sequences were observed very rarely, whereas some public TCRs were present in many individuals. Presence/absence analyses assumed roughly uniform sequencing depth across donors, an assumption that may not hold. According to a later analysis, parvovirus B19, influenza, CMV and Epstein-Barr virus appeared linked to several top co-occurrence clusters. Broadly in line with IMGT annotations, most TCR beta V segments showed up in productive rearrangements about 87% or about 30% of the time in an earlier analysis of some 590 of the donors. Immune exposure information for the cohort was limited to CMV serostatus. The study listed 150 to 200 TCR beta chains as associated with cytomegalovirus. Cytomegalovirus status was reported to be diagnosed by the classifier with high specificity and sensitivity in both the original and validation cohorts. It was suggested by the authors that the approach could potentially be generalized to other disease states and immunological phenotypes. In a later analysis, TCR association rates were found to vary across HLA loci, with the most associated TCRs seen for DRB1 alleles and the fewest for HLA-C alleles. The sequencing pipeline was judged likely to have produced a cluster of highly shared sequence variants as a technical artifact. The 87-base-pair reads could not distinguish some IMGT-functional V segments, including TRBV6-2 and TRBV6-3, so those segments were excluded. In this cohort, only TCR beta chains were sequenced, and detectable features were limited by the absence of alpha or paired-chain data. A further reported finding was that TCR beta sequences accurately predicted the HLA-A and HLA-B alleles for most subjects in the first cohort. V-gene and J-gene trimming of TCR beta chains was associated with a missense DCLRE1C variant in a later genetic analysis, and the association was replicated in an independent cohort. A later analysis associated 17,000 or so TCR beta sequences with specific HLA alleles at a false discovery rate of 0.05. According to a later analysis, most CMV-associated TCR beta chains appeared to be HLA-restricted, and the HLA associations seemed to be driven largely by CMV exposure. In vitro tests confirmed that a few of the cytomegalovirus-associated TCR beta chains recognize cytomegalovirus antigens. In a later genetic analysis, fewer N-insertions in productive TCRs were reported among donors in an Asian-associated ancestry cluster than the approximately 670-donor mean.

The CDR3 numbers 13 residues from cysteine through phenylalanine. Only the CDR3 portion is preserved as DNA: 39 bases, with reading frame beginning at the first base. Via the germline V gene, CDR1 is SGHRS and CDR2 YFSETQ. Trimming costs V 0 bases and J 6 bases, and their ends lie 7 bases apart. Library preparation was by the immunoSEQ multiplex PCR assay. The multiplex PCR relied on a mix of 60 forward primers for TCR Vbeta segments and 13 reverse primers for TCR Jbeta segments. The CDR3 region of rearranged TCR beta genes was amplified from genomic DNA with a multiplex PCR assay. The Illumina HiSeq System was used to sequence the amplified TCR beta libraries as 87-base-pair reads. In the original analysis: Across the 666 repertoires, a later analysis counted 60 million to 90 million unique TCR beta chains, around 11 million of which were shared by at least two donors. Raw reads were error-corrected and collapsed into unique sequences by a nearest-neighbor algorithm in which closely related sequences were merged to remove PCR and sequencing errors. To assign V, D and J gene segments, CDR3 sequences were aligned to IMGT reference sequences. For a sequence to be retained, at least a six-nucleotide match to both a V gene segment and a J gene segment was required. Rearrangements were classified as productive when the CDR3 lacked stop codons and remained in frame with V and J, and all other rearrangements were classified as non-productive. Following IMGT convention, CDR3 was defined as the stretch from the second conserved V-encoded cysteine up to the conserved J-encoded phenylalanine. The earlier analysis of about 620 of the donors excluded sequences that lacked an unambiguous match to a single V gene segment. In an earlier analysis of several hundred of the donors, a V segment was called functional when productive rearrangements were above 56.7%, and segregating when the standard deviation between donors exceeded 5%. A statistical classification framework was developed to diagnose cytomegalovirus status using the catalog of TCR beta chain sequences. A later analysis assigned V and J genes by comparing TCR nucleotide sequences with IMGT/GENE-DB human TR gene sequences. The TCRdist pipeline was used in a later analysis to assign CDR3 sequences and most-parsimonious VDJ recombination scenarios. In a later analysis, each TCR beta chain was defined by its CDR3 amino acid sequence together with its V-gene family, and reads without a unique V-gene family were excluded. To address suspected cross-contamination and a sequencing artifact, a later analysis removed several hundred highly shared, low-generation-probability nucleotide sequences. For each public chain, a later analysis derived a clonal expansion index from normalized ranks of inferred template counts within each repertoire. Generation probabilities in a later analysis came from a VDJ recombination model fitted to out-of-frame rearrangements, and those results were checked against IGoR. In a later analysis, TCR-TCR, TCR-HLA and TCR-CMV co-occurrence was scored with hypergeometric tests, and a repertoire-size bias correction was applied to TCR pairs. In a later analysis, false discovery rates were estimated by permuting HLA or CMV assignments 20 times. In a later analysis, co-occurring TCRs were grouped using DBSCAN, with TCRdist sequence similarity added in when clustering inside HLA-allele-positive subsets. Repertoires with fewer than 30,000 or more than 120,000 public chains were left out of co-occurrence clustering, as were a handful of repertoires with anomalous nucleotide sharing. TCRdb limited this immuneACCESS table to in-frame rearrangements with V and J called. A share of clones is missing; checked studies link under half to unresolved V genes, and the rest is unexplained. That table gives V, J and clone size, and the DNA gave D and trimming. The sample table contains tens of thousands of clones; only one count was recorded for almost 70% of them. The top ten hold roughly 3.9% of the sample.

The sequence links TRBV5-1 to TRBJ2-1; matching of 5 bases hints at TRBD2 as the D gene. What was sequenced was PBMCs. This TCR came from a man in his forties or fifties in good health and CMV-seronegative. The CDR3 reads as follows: CASSLGGSNEQFF. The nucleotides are TGCGCCAGCAGCTTGGGAGGGAGCAATGAGCAGTTCTTC. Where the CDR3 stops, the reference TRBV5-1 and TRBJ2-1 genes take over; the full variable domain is KAGVTQTPRYLIKTRGQQVTLSCSPISGHRSVSWYQQTPGQGLQFLFEYFSETQRNKGNFPGRFSGRQFSNSRSEMNVSTLELGDSALYLCASSLGGSNEQFFGPGTRLTVL.